This T cell receptor beta chain came from a study of blood T cells in healthy people across ages. Study findings and constraints: PBMCs that were unsorted prevented a conclusive naive versus antigen-experienced comparison. The recorded TCR beta diversity per million T cells decreased in a roughly linear manner with age.

A second PCR, run for about 7 to 11 cycles, used a sample-barcoded 5' primer plus a J-beta primer mix. Sequencing yielded, for each sample, at least 3 million paired-end reads carrying CDR3. TCRdb used MiXCR to reprocess the 5' RACE reads, holding one entry per CDR3 protein. This repertoire shows about 1,500,000 distinct CDR3 sequences, 35% to 45% found once; its top ten account for under 8%. Each donor had around 9.2 milliliters of peripheral blood drawn. This clonotype has only a few counts. As yet, its antigen is unknown. The sample comprised blood. The TCR originated in a woman under 30 in good health.

CDR3 in amino acids: CASSLRGLGTGELFF. CDR3 bases: TGTGCCAGCAGTTTGCGGGGGTTGGGCACCGGGGAGCTGTTTTTT. The V gene is TRBV27, the J gene TRBJ2-2; 7 bases line up with TRBD2. Germline loops: CDR1 MNHEY, CDR2 SMNVEV (reference sequence). The CDR3 is made up of 15 amino acids. V lost 3 bases, J lost 4 bases, and 5 bases stayed unmatched.